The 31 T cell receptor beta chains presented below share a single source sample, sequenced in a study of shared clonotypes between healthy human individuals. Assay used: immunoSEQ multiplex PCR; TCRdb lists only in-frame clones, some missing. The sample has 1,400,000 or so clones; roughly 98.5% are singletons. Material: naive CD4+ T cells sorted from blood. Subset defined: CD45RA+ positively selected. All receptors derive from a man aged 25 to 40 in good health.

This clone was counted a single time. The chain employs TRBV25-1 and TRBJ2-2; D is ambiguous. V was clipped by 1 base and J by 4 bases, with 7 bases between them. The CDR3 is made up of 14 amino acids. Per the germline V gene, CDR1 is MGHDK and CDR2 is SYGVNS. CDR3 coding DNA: TGTGCCAGCAGTGAATGGCGGAGCACCGGGGAGCTGTTTTTT. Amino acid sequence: CASSEWRSTGELFF.

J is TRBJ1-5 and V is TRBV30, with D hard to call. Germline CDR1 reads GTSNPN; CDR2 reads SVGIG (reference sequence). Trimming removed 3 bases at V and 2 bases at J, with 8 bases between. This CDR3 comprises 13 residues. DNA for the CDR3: TGTGCCTGGAGGGGAAAGGGCAATCAGCCCCAGCATTTT. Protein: CAWRGKGNQPQHF.

The CDR3 bases are TGTGCCAGCAGTGCAGCGGACTTTAGCACAGATACGCAGTATTTT. Its translation is CASSAADFSTDTQYF. The V gene is TRBV6-1, the J gene TRBJ2-3; the D gene is possibly TRBD2 (5 bases). In germline, CDR1 is MNHNS, CDR2 SASEGT. V was cut by 4 bases and J by 0 bases, with 11 bases left in between. This CDR3 is 15 amino acids long.

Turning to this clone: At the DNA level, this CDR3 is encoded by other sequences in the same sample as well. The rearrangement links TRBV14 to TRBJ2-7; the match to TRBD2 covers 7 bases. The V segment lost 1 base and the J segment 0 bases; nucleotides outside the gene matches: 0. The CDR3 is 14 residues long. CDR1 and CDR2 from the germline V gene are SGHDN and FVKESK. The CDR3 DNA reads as TGTGCCAGCAGCCAAGGCGGGGGCTCCTACGAGCAGTACTTC. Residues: CASSQGGGSYEQYF.

The CDR3 region has the DNA TGTGCCAGCAGTTTATTCCAGGGACTAGCGGGGAAATCCTACGAGCAGTACTTC. Protein: CASSLFQGLAGKSYEQYF. The rearrangement links TRBV27 to TRBJ2-7; 13 bases match TRBD2. CDR3 length: 18 residues. V shed 1 base, J shed 1 base, and the junction held 7 bases outside the gene matches. Germline assignment: CDR1 MNHEY and CDR2 SMNVEV (reference sequence).

DNA for the CDR3: TGTGCCAGCAAAGACCAGTCAGAACAGCCCCAGCATTTT. Residues: CASKDQSEQPQHF. The V and J genes are TRBV2 and TRBJ1-5; D uncertain. V lost 7 bases and J lost 7, with 14 bases in between. The CDR3 is 13 amino acids. CDR1 is SNHLY, CDR2 FYNNEI, per germline.

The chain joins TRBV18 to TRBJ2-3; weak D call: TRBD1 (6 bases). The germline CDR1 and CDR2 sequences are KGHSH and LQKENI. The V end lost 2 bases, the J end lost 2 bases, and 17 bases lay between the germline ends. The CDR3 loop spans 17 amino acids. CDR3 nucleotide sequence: TGTGCCAGCTCACCATTCAGGGCAGGGGATACCACAGATACGCAGTATTTT. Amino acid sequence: CASSPFRAGDTTDTQYF. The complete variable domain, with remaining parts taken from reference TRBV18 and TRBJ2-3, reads NAGVMQNPRHLVRRRGQEARLRCSPMKGHSHVYWYRQLPEEGLKFMVYLQKENIIDESGMPKERFSAEFPKEGPSILRIQQVVRGDSAAYFCASSPFRAGDTTDTQYFGPGTRLTVL.

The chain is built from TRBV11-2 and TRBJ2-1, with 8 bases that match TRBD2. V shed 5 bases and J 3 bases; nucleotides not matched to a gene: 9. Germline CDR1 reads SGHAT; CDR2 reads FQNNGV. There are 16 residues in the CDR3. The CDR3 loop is CASSEPGGRYYNEQFF. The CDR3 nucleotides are TGTGCCAGCAGCGAGCCGGGGGGGAGGTACTACAATGAGCAGTTCTTC.

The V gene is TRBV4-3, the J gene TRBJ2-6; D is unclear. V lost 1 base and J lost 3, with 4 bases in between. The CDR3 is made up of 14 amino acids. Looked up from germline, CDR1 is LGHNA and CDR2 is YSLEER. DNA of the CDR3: TGCGCCAGCAGCCAAGTAGGTGGGGCCAACGTCCTGACTTTC. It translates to CASSQVGGANVLTF.

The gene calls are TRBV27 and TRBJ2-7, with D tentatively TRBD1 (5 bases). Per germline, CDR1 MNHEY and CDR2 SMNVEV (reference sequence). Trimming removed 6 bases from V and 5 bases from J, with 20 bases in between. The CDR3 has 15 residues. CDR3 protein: CASRPSRVGWNEQYF. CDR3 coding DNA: TGTGCCAGCAGACCTTCCAGGGTAGGGTGGAACGAGCAGTACTTC.

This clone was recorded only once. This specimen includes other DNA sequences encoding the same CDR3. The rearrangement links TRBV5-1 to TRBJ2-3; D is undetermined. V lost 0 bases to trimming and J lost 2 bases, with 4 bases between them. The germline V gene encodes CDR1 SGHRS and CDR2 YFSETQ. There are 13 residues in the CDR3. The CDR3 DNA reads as TGCGCCAGCAGCTTGGGGAACACAGATACGCAGTATTTT. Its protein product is CASSLGNTDTQYF.

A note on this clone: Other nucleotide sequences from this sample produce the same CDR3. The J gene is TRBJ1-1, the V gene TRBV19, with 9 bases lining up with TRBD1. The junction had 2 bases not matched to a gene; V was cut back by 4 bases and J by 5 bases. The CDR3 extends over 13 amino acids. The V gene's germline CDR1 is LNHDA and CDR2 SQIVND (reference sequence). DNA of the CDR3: TGTGCCAGTAGTACGACAGGGGGAACTGAAGCTTTCTTT. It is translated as CASSTTGGTEAFF.

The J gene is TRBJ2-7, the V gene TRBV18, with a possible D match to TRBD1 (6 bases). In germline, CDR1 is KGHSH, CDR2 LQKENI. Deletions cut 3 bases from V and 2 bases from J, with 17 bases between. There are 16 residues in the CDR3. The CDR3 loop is CASSPVWGRNTYEQYF. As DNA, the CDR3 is TGTGCCAGCTCACCTGTGTGGGGGCGCAACACCTACGAGCAGTACTTC.

The CDR3 spells CASRSQLGEQDDTQYF. The CDR3 bases are TGTGCAAGTCGCTCTCAGTTGGGGGAGCAGGACGATACGCAGTATTTT. The chain is built from TRBV12-2 and TRBJ2-3. TRBV12-2 is an annotated pseudogene. The CDR3 spans 16 residues.

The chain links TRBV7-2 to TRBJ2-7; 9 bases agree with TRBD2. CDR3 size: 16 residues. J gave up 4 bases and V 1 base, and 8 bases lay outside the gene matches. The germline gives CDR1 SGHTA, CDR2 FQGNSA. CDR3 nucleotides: TGTGCCAGCAGCTTAGAGGGTAGCGGGAGTGGATACGAGCAGTACTTC. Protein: CASSLEGSGSGYEQYF.

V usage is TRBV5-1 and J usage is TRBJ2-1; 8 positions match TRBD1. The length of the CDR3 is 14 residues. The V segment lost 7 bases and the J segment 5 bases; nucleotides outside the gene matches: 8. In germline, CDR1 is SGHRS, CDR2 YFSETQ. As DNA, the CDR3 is TGCGCCAGCCATCAGGGGGCTGCGGACAATGAGCAGTTCTTC. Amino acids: CASHQGAADNEQFF.

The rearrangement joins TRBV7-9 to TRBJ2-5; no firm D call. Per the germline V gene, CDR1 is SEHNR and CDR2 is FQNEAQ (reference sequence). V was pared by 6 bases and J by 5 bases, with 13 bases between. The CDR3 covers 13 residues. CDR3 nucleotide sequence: TGTGCCAGCAGTAATCATGCTGGCGAGACCCAGTACTTC. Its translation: CASSNHAGETQYF. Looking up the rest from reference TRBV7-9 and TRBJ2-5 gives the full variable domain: DTGVSQNPRHKITKRGQNVTFRCDPISEHNRLYWYRQTLGQGPEFLTYFQNEAQLEKSRLLSDRFSAERPKGSFSTLEIQRTEQGDSAMYLCASSNHAGETQYFGPGTRLLVL.

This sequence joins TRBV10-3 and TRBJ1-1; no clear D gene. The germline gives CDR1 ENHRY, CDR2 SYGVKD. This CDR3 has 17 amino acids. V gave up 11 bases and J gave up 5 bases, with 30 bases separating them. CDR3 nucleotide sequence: TGTGCCGCCCGGTACAGTGTTGAAGTGGGTGAGGGAACTGAAGCTTTCTTT. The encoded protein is CAARYSVEVGEGTEAFF.

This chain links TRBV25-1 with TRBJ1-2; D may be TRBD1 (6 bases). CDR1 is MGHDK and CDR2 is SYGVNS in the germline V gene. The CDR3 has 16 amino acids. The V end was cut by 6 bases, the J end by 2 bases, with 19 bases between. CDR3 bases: TGTGCCAGCAGCCCCGGAGGGGGTTACCAAAACTATGGCTACACCTTC. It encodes CASSPGGGYQNYGYTF.

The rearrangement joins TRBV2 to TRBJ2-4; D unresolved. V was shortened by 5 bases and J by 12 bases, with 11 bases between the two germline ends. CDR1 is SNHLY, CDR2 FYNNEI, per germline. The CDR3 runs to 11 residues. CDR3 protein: CASSLAGDQYF. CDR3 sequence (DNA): TGTGCCAGCAGTTTGGCCGGAGATCAGTACTTC.

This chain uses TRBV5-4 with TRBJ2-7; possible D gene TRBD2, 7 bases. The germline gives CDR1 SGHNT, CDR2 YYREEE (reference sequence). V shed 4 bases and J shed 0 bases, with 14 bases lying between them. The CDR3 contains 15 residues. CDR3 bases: TGTGCCAGCAGCAGCAAAGGGGGGGACTCCTACGAGCAGTACTTC. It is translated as CASSSKGGDSYEQYF.

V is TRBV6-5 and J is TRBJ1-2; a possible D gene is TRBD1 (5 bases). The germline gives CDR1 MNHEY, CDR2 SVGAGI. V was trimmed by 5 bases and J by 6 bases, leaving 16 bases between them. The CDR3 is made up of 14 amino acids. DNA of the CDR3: TGTGCCAGCAGTCCGACCCCCGGGACCCATGGCTACACCTTC. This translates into CASSPTPGTHGYTF.

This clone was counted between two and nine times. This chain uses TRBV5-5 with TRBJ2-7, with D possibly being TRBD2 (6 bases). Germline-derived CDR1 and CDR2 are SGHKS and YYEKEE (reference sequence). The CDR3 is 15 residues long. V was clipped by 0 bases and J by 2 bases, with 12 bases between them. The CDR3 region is CASSLVGAGPYEQYF. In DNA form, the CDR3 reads TGTGCCAGCAGCTTGGTGGGTGCGGGACCCTACGAGCAGTACTTC.

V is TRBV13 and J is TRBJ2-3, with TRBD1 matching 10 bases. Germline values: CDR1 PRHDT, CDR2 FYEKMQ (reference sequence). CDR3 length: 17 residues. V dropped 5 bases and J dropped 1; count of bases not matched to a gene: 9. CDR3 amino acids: CASSLLTGTGGTDTQYF. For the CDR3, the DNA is TGTGCCAGCAGCCTATTAACCGGGACAGGGGGCACAGATACGCAGTATTTT.

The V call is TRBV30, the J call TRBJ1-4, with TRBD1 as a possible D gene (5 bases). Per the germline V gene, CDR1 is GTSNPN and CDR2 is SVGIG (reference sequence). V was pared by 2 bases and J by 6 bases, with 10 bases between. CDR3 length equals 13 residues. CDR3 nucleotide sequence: TGTGCCTGGAGTTCAGGGAGGCATGAAAAACTGTTTTTT. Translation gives CAWSSGRHEKLFF.

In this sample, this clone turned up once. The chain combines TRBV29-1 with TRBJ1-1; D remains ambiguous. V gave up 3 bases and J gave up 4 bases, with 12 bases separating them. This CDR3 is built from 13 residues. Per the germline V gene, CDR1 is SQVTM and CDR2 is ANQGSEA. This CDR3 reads CSVEGSQATEAFF. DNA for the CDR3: TGCAGCGTTGAGGGGAGTCAGGCCACTGAAGCTTTCTTT.

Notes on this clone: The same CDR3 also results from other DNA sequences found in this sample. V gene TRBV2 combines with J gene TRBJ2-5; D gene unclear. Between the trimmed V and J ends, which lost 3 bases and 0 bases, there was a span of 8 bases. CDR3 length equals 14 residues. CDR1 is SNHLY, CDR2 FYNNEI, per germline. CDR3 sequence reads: CASSDRTDQETQYF. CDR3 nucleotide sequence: TGTGCCAGCAGTGACAGGACCGACCAAGAGACCCAGTACTTC. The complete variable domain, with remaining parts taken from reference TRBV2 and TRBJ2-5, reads EPEVTQTPSHQVTQMGQEVILRCVPISNHLYFYWYRQILGQKVEFLVSFYNNEISEKSEIFDDQFSVERPDGSNFTLKIRSTKLEDSAMYFCASSDRTDQETQYFGPGTRLLVL.

The CDR3 DNA is TGTGCCATCAGCGCGTCGAAGAGGGGAGGTGGCGACACCGGGGAGCTGTTTTTT. As protein: CAISASKRGGGDTGELFF. The chain carries TRBV10-3 and TRBJ2-2, with TRBD2 as a possible D gene (6 bases). V shed 6 bases and J shed 3 bases, with 23 bases lying between them. The CDR3 sequence is 18 residues long. Germline assignment: CDR1 ENHRY and CDR2 SYGVKD.

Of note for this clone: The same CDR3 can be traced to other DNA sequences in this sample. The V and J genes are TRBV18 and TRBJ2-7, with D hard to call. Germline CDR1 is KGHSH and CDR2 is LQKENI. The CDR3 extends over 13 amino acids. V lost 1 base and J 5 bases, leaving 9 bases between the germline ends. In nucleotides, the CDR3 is TGTGCCAGCTCACCACTCCCTGGACACGAGCAGTACTTC. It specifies CASSPLPGHEQYF.

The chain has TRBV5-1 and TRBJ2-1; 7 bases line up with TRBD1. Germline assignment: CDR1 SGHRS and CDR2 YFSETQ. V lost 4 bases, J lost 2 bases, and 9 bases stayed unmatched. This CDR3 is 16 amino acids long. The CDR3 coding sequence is TGCGCCAGCAGCCCCCTACAGGGGTCACCCTACAATGAGCAGTTCTTC. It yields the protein CASSPLQGSPYNEQFF. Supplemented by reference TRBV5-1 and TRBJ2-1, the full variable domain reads KAGVTQTPRYLIKTRGQQVTLSCSPISGHRSVSWYQQTPGQGLQFLFEYFSETQRNKGNFPGRFSGRQFSNSRSEMNVSTLELGDSALYLCASSPLQGSPYNEQFFGPGTRLTVL.

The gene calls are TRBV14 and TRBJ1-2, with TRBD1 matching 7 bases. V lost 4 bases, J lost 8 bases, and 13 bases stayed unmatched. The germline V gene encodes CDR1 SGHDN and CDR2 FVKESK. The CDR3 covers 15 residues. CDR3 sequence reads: CASSRYMEGAEGYTF. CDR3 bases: TGTGCCAGCAGCCGGTACATGGAGGGGGCTGAAGGCTACACCTTC.